This T cell receptor (beta chain) was recorded in a study of cytomegalovirus exposure and HLA in healthy donors. V gave up 6 bases and J gave up 2 bases; unmatched junction bases: 5. Germline CDR1 is MNHEY and CDR2 is SVGAGI. There are 15 residues in the CDR3. The study ran its PCR with 60 Vbeta and 13 Jbeta primers. This table comes from immunoSEQ multiplex PCR, and its TCRdb copy is limited to in-frame clones, with some not included. The table gives 100,000 to 150,000 clones; the top ten clones make up about 1.7% of it. Remarks on this clone: Its antigen remains unidentified.

Regarding the study as a whole: Earlier findings revealed that most TCR beta V segments proved productive either about 87% or about 30% of the time.

The receptor was derived from a man between 18 and 35 years old in good health and CMV-seronegative. The sample consisted of PBMCs. V gene TRBV6-5 combines with J gene TRBJ1-5; 9 nucleotides agree with TRBD1. CDR3 DNA sequence: TGTGCCAGCAGCCCACAGGGGGCAGGCAATCAGCCCCAGCATTTT. Encoded protein: CASSPQGAGNQPQHF.